This TCR beta chain is from a study of cytomegalovirus exposure and HLA in healthy donors. Assay used: immunoSEQ multiplex PCR; TCRdb lists only in-frame clones, some missing. Seen here are about 57,000 clones, roughly 90% observed once, and the top ten hold about 1.2%. The germline V gene has CDR1 MNHNS and CDR2 SASEGT. CDR3 size: 12 residues. Sequenced material: PBMCs. The TCR comes from a woman aged 18-29 years in good health and CMV-seronegative. The chain joins TRBV6-1 to TRBJ1-5; D remains ambiguous. Written as DNA, the CDR3 is TGTGCTGCTCAACTAGGGTATCAGCCCCAGCATTTT. Amino acid sequence: CAAQLGYQPQHF.